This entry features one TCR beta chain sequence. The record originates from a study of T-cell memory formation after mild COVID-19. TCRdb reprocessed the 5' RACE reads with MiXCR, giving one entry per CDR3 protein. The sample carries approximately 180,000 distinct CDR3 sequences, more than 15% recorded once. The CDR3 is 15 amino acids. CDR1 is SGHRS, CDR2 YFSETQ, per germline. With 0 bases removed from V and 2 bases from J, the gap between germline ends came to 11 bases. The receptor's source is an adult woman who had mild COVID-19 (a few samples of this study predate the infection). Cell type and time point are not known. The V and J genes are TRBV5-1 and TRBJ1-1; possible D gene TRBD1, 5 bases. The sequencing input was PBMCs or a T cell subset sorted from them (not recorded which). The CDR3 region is CASSLGGLTNTEAFF. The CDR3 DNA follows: TGCGCCAGCAGCTTGGGGGGACTTACTAACACTGAAGCTTTCTTT.